A single sample gave rise to the 23 T cell receptor beta chains below, sequenced in a study of blood T cells in healthy people across ages. Primed by a sample-barcoded 5' primer and a J-beta primer mix, a second PCR proceeded for roughly 7 to 11 cycles. Via MiXCR, TCRdb re-called the 5' RACE reads, giving one row per CDR3 protein. The repertoire consists of around 1.5 million distinct CDR3 sequences, with approximately 60% occurring once and the leading ten covering under 8.5%. The source material was blood. Source of these receptors: a man between 18 and 35 years old in good health.

This chain links TRBV7-2 with TRBJ2-5; D gene ambiguous. V lost 8 bases, J lost 4 bases, and 11 bases lay in between. The CDR3 spans 12 residues. Germline assignment: CDR1 SGHTA and CDR2 FQGNSA. The chain's CDR3 is CASERAGETQYF. The DNA for the CDR3 is TGTGCCAGCGAAAGAGCTGGAGAGACCCAGTACTTC.

This clonotype was observed a few times. The chain uses TRBV29-1 and TRBJ1-2; D not certain. This CDR3 region has 11 residues. V lost 7 bases, J lost 5 bases, and 11 bases lay in between. CDR1 and CDR2 from the germline V gene are SQVTM and ANQGSEA. The DNA for the CDR3 is TGCAGCGCCCTGACTGAATATGGCTACACCTTC. It translates to CSALTEYGYTF.

This clonotype has just one count. The rearrangement uses TRBV6-1 and TRBJ2-6; the match to TRBD1 covers 8 bases. The ends lost 3 bases at V and 2 bases at J; junction bases unmatched: 15. Per the germline V gene, CDR1 is MNHNS and CDR2 is SASEGT. The CDR3 spans 20 residues. CDR3 loop: CASSEGTGWSTRAGANVLTF. The CDR3 nucleotides read TGTGCCAGCAGTGAGGGGACAGGCTGGAGCACTAGGGCTGGGGCCAACGTCCTGACTTTC.

The V and J genes are TRBV29-1 and TRBJ2-4; D remains unclear. V lost 4 bases and J lost 9, with 4 bases in between. The CDR3 runs 9 residues. Germline V lookup: CDR1 SQVTM, CDR2 ANQGSEA. CDR3 sequence (DNA): TGCAGCGTTGTTTGCATTCAGTACTTC. Translation gives CSVVCIQYF.

This clonotype was recorded a few times. V is TRBV28 and J is TRBJ2-7, with 8 bases aligning to TRBD1. The CDR3 sequence is 14 residues long. J gave up 4 bases and V 6 bases, and 8 bases lay outside the gene matches. Germline CDR1 MDHEN, CDR2 SYDVKM. Here the CDR3 DNA reads TGTGCCAGCAGCCGATACAGGGGGTGGTACGAGCAGTACTTC. Its protein product is CASSRYRGWYEQYF.

This rearrangement joins TRBV4-2 to TRBJ2-1; maybe TRBD2 (5 bases). Germline loops: CDR1 LGHNA, CDR2 YNFKEQ. The CDR3 length is 12 residues. With 0 bases removed from V and 10 bases from J, the gap between germline ends came to 7 bases. The CDR3: CASSQDGIEQFF. The CDR3 DNA reads as TGTGCCAGCAGCCAAGACGGGATCGAGCAGTTCTTC.

The chain employs TRBV9 and TRBJ1-2; TRBD1 is a possible D gene (6 bases). The germline V gene encodes CDR1 SGDLS and CDR2 YYNGEE. The CDR3 sequence is 16 residues long. Trimming took off 0 bases at V and 2 bases at J, with 14 bases between the two ends. Written as DNA, the CDR3 is TGTGCCAGCAGCGTAGGTATGGCAGGGGCCAACTATGGCTACACCTTC. Translation gives CASSVGMAGANYGYTF.

V usage is TRBV25-1 and J usage is TRBJ2-5; 9 bases are a match to TRBD2. With 6 bases clipped from V and 2 bases from J, the junction kept 4 bases outside the gene matches. The CDR3 is 14 amino acids. Per germline, CDR1 MGHDK and CDR2 SYGVNS. DNA of the CDR3: TGTGCCAGCAGAACTAGCGGGCCTCAAGAGACCCAGTACTTC. It is translated as CASRTSGPQETQYF.

The V and J genes are TRBV12-3 or TRBV12-4 and TRBJ2-1; 14 positions match TRBD2. Unmatched junction bases numbered 7, after V lost 6 bases and J lost 9 bases. This CDR3 has 15 amino acids. The CDR3 loop is CASSPGLAGGIEQFF. CDR3 coding DNA: TGTGCCAGCAGCCCCGGACTAGCGGGAGGAATTGAGCAGTTCTTC.

The chain is built from TRBV20-1 and TRBJ2-1; 13 bases agree with TRBD2. CDR3 length: 18 residues. Germline V gene sequence: CDR1 DFQATT, CDR2 SNEGSKA (reference sequence). The CDR3 DNA is TGCAGCGCCTTCATGACTAGCGGGGGGCCGAGCTCCTACAATGAGCAGTTCTTC. Translation: CSAFMTSGGPSSYNEQFF.

The chain combines TRBV5-1 with TRBJ1-2; no reliable D call. The V and J ends lost 3 bases and 5 bases respectively, with 11 bases between them. The CDR3 loop spans 13 amino acids. CDR1 SGHRS and CDR2 YFSETQ come from the germline V gene. CDR3 sequence (DNA): TGCGCCAGCAGCTCTAGGACTACTTATGGCTACACCTTC. This sequence encodes CASSSRTTYGYTF.

The rearrangement uses TRBV6-2 or TRBV6-3 and TRBJ1-5; possible D gene TRBD1, 6 bases. This CDR3 region has 13 residues. V was pared by 7 bases and J by 7 bases, with 14 bases between. Germline CDR1 reads MNHEY; CDR2 reads SVGEGT. In DNA form, the CDR3 reads TGTGCCAGCAAATCCCGGGACATACAGCCCCAGCATTTT. This sequence encodes CASKSRDIQPQHF.

The chain joins TRBV7-9 to TRBJ1-2; D not resolved. Germline CDR1 is SEHNR and CDR2 is FQNEAQ (reference sequence). This CDR3 has 13 residues. V was pared by 6 bases and J by 4 bases, with 12 bases between. CDR3: CASSMGLAYGYTF. The CDR3 region has the DNA TGTGCCAGCAGTATGGGGTTGGCCTATGGCTACACCTTC.

This clonotype has a handful of counts. CDR3 amino acids: CASRTGLAPQFF. DNA for the CDR3: TGTGCCAGCAGGACGGGACTAGCCCCGCAGTTCTTC. V usage is TRBV13 and J usage is TRBJ2-1, with 9 nucleotides matching TRBD2. CDR3 length equals 12 residues. Germline V gene sequence: CDR1 PRHDT, CDR2 FYEKMQ (reference sequence). V shed 6 bases and J 12 bases; nucleotides not matched to a gene: 6.

The chain carries TRBV12-3 or TRBV12-4 and TRBJ1-1; D is uncertain. The CDR3 loop spans 13 amino acids. Trimming took 6 bases from V and 6 from J, leaving 14 bases between them. CDR3 sequence: CASSRSSGPEAFF. The CDR3 DNA follows: TGTGCCAGCAGCCGATCCTCAGGTCCTGAAGCTTTCTTT.

The rearrangement uses TRBV5-4 and TRBJ2-7; D is ambiguous. The CDR3 runs to 13 residues. From germline, CDR1 is SGHNT and CDR2 YYREEE (reference sequence). The germline V and J ends were trimmed by 5 bases and 3 bases, with 12 bases remaining between them. The CDR3 spells CASSRPEYYEQYF. CDR3 DNA: TGTGCCAGCAGTCGCCCCGAATACTACGAGCAGTACTTC. Full variable domain (rest looked up from reference TRBV5-4 and TRBJ2-7): ETGVTQSPTHLIKTRGQQVTLRCSSQSGHNTVSWYQQALGQGPQFIFQYYREEENGRGNFPPRFSGLQFPNYSSELNVNALELDDSALYLCASSRPEYYEQYFGPGTRLTVT.

There are a few counts of this clonotype. The chain couples TRBV2 to TRBJ2-5; D gene uncertain. Germline loops: CDR1 SNHLY, CDR2 FYNNEI. V lost 8 bases to trimming and J lost 5 bases, with 12 bases between them. This CDR3 comprises 12 residues. CDR3 sequence: CASEIGRETQYF. The CDR3 DNA sequence: TGTGCCAGCGAGATTGGGCGGGAGACCCAGTACTTC.

V usage is TRBV20-1 and J usage is TRBJ2-4, with a tentative D call TRBD2 (5 bases). The J call could be wrong; TRBJ2-7 is a better fit for the DNA end. The CDR3 consists of 14 residues. Germline V gene sequence: CDR1 DFQATT, CDR2 SNEGSKA (reference sequence). CDR3 DNA: TGCAGTGCCCTCAGGTCGGGGTATGGGCACGAGCAGTACTTC. Its translation: CSALRSGYGHEQYF.

The sample holds many counts of this clonotype. The chain has TRBV7-9 and TRBJ1-1; D is perhaps TRBD1 (5 bases). From germline, CDR1 is SEHNR and CDR2 FQNEAQ (reference sequence). The CDR3 totals 13 residues. Trimming left V 6 bases short and J 1 base short, with 9 bases between. The CDR3 loop reads CASSSDRNTEAFF. The DNA of the CDR3 is TGTGCCAGCAGTAGCGACAGGAACACTGAAGCTTTCTTT.

This chain connects TRBV9 to TRBJ2-7; tentatively, D is TRBD2 (5 bases). With 7 bases removed from V and 0 bases from J, the gap between germline ends came to 8 bases. CDR1 is SGDLS, CDR2 YYNGEE, per germline. The CDR3 runs to 12 residues. Here the CDR3 reads CASGRASYEQYF. CDR3 in DNA: TGTGCCAGCGGGCGGGCCTCCTACGAGCAGTACTTC.

The chain uses TRBV20-1 and TRBJ2-4, with D perhaps matching TRBD1 or TRBD2 (5 bases each). The tail of the sequence fits TRBJ2-7 better, so the J call may be wrong. There are 15 residues in the CDR3. The germline V gene has CDR1 DFQATT and CDR2 SNEGSKA (reference sequence). The DNA for the CDR3 is TGCAGTGCTAGAGCCGGGACGTTCCCCATCTACGAGCAGTACTTC. It is translated as CSARAGTFPIYEQYF.

This sequence joins TRBV24-1 and TRBJ1-1; perhaps TRBD1 as D (5 bases). The CDR3 is 15 amino acids. The germline V gene has CDR1 KGHDR and CDR2 SFDVKD. Trimming removed 2 bases from V and 2 bases from J, with 11 bases in between. The CDR3 loop is CATSDSRGGNTEAFF. The CDR3 DNA is TGTGCCACCAGTGATTCGCGGGGGGGAAACACTGAAGCTTTCTTT.

This clonotype occurred once. V and J are TRBV5-1 and TRBJ2-1; D possibly uses TRBD1 or TRBD2 (5 bases each). The CDR3 loop spans 14 amino acids. Germline assignment: CDR1 SGHRS and CDR2 YFSETQ. V was cut by 0 bases and J by 4 bases, with 8 bases left in between. CDR3 sequence: CASSLGDAYNEQFF. The CDR3 DNA reads as TGCGCCAGCAGCTTGGGGGACGCTTACAATGAGCAGTTCTTC.